The 15 T cell receptor beta chains below were found in one sample sequenced in a study of graft-versus-host responses after intestinal transplantation. The antigens of these receptors remain unknown. Assay: immunoSEQ multiplex PCR; the TCRdb copy retains only in-frame clones and omits some. The sample lists roughly 120,000 clones, 90% occurring once. Sample: unstimulated CD4+ T cells sorted from spleen or lymph node cells, taken before intestinal transplant. These receptors came from a human donor who received an intestinal transplant.

The chain couples TRBV11-2 to TRBJ1-2; weak D call: TRBD1 (5 bases). The length of the CDR3 is 14 residues. The germline V gene encodes CDR1 SGHAT and CDR2 FQNNGV. The germline V and J ends were trimmed by 4 bases and 4 bases, with 13 bases remaining between them. The CDR3, as DNA: TGTGCCAGCAGCTCCGGCGGGGGGTCCTATGGCTACACCTTC. It codes for CASSSGGGSYGYTF. The variable domain in full, completed from reference TRBV11-2 and TRBJ1-2, reads EAGVAQSPRYKIIEKRQSVAFWCNPISGHATLYWYQQILGQGPKLLIQFQNNGVVDDSQLPKDRFSAERLKGVDSTLKIQPAKLEDSAVYLCASSSGGGSYGYTFGSGTRLTVV.

CDR3 nucleotide sequence: TGTGCCAGCAGCTTGAGTTCGCCAGGGCGAGGATCCTATAATTCACCCCTCCACTTT. As protein: CASSLSSPGRGSYNSPLHF. The chain couples TRBV5-5 to TRBJ1-6, with a possible D match to TRBD1 (5 bases). The CDR3 length is 19 residues. V was cut by 1 base and J by 1 base, with 18 bases left in between. Per the germline V gene, CDR1 is SGHKS and CDR2 is YYEKEE (reference sequence).

The rearrangement links TRBV7-2 to TRBJ2-7, with 9 nucleotides matching TRBD1. V dropped 7 bases and J dropped 3; count of bases not matched to a gene: 7. The CDR3 runs 14 residues. Germline CDR1 is SGHTA and CDR2 is FQGNSA. The DNA of the CDR3 is TGTGCCAGCACGCCGACAGGGGGGCTCTACGAGCAGTACTTC. Protein: CASTPTGGLYEQYF. Variable domain in full (rest from reference TRBV7-2 and TRBJ2-7): GAGVSQSPSNKVTEKGKDVELRCDPISGHTALYWYRQSLGQGLEFLIYFQGNSAPDKSGLPSDRFSAERTGGSVSTLTIQRTQQEDSAVYLCASTPTGGLYEQYFGPGTRLTVT.

This rearrangement joins TRBV7-3 to TRBJ2-1, with D possibly being TRBD2 (6 bases). This CDR3 spans 11 amino acids. CDR1 and CDR2 (germline): SGHTA, FQGTGA. V was shortened by 2 bases and J by 10 bases, with 6 bases between the two germline ends. DNA of the CDR3: TGTGCCAGCAGCTTAGGAGGGGAGCAGTTCTTC. It is translated as CASSLGGEQFF. Looking up the rest from reference TRBV7-3 and TRBJ2-1 gives the full variable domain: GAGVSQTPSNKVTEKGKYVELRCDPISGHTALYWYRQSLGQGPEFLIYFQGTGAADDSGLPNDRFFAVRPEGSVSTLKIQRTERGDSAVYLCASSLGGEQFFGPGTRLTVL.

The chain couples TRBV28 to TRBJ2-2; D unresolved. The ends were cut back, 5 bases at V and 1 base at J, with 11 bases in the middle. Germline values: CDR1 MDHEN, CDR2 SYDVKM. This CDR3 is built from 15 residues. The CDR3 DNA follows: TGTGCCAGCAGTCGACTCGACTTGAACACCGGGGAGCTGTTTTTT. It translates to CASSRLDLNTGELFF. Filled out from reference TRBV28 and TRBJ2-2, the complete variable domain reads DVKVTQSSRYLVKRTGEKVFLECVQDMDHENMFWYRQDPGLGLRLIYFSYDVKMKEKGDIPEGYSVSREKKERFSLILESASTNQTSMYLCASSRLDLNTGELFFGEGSRLTVL.

This clone was found a few times. CDR3 amino acids: CAWRVSSADQPQHF. The CDR3, as DNA: TGTGCCTGGAGAGTCAGCAGCGCGGATCAGCCCCAGCATTTT. The chain employs TRBV30 and TRBJ1-5; no firm D call. The CDR3 runs 14 residues. Per germline, CDR1 GTSNPN and CDR2 SVGIG (reference sequence). The V end lost 3 bases, the J end lost 5 bases, and 14 bases lay between the germline ends.

This chain uses TRBV6-4 with TRBJ2-3, with 10 bases fitting TRBD2. The CDR3 sequence is 14 residues long. Looked up from germline, CDR1 is MRHNA and CDR2 is SNTAGT. V gave up 5 bases and J gave up 10 bases; unmatched junction bases: 9. The CDR3 bases are TGTGCCAGCAGTCCTAGCGGGAGAAATTCCGCGCAGTATTTT. Translated, it gives CASSPSGRNSAQYF.

This clone was recorded only once. The chain is built from TRBV5-5 and TRBJ2-2; 8 bases map to TRBD1. The germline V gene encodes CDR1 SGHKS and CDR2 YYEKEE (reference sequence). With V trimmed by 3 bases and J by 0 bases, 4 bases remained unmatched. The CDR3 is 16 amino acids. In DNA form, the CDR3 reads TGTGCCAGCAGCTCACCGGGACAGGCGAACACCGGGGAGCTGTTTTTT. Amino acid sequence: CASSSPGQANTGELFF.

This clone was counted only a few times. The rearrangement joins TRBV6-6 to TRBJ1-5, with TRBD1 as a possible D gene (5 bases). Trimming took 6 bases from V and 3 from J, leaving 18 bases between them. The CDR3 totals 16 residues. Per germline, CDR1 MNHNY and CDR2 SVGAGI (reference sequence). The CDR3 DNA reads as TGTGCCAGCAGCCGATGGGGGGATCCTTCCAATCAGCCCCAGCATTTT. Its protein is CASSRWGDPSNQPQHF.

To note about this clone: The same CDR3 can be traced to other DNA sequences in this sample. The chain carries TRBV19 and TRBJ2-7; D is perhaps TRBD1 (6 bases). In germline, CDR1 is LNHDA, CDR2 SQIVND (reference sequence). V lost 5 bases to trimming and J lost 1 base, with 15 bases between them. CDR3 length equals 15 residues. The CDR3 region has the DNA TGTGCCAGTAGTTTGGTCAGGGGATCGTCCTACGAGCAGTACTTC. Amino acid sequence: CASSLVRGSSYEQYF.

The table lists this clone with a count of one. This rearrangement joins TRBV5-1 to TRBJ2-1, with 7 nucleotides matching TRBD2. Per germline, CDR1 SGHRS and CDR2 YFSETQ. With 4 bases clipped from V and 3 bases from J, the junction kept 4 bases outside the gene matches. The CDR3 length is 14 residues. The CDR3 DNA sequence: TGCGCCAGCAGCGCGGGAGACTTCTACAATGAGCAGTTCTTC. Protein product: CASSAGDFYNEQFF. Based on the CDR3 plus reference TRBV5-1 and TRBJ2-1, the full variable domain is KAGVTQTPRYLIKTRGQQVTLSCSPISGHRSVSWYQQTPGQGLQFLFEYFSETQRNKGNFPGRFSGRQFSNSRSEMNVSTLELGDSALYLCASSAGDFYNEQFFGPGTRLTVL.

The rearrangement uses TRBV6-5 and TRBJ2-5, with D possibly TRBD2 on 6 matching bases. The CDR3 loop spans 13 amino acids. Trimming removed 4 bases from V and 1 base from J, with 7 bases in between. Germline loops: CDR1 MNHEY, CDR2 SVGAGI. The CDR3 sequence is CASSWDFQETQYF. For the CDR3, the DNA is TGTGCCAGCAGTTGGGACTTCCAAGAGACCCAGTACTTC.

The chain couples TRBV5-1 to TRBJ1-1; tentatively, D is TRBD1 (6 bases). The CDR3 extends over 13 amino acids. V was shortened by 2 bases and J by 7 bases, with 12 bases between the two germline ends. CDR1 is SGHRS and CDR2 is YFSETQ in the germline V gene. The CDR3, as DNA: TGCGCCAGCAGCTTCGGGGTAGGGGGTGAAGCTTTCTTT. Its translation is CASSFGVGGEAFF.

The V gene is TRBV7-2, the J gene TRBJ2-7; tentatively, D is TRBD2 (6 bases). Germline V gene data show CDR1 as SGHTA and CDR2 as FQGNSA. The CDR3 covers 14 residues. Trimming left V 4 bases short and J 2 bases short, with 12 bases between. The CDR3, as DNA: TGTGCCAGCAGCTGGGGAGGTAGGGCCTACGAGCAGTACTTC. This encodes CASSWGGRAYEQYF. The full variable domain, completed using reference TRBV7-2 and TRBJ2-7, is GAGVSQSPSNKVTEKGKDVELRCDPISGHTALYWYRQSLGQGLEFLIYFQGNSAPDKSGLPSDRFSAERTGGSVSTLTIQRTQQEDSAVYLCASSWGGRAYEQYFGPGTRLTVT.

This clone was seen a handful of times. V is TRBV6-5 and J is TRBJ1-1; TRBD1 might be the D (5 bases). Deletions cut 4 bases from V and 6 bases from J, with 21 bases between. The CDR3 consists of 16 residues. CDR1 and CDR2 (germline): MNHEY, SVGAGI. The CDR3 coding sequence is TGTGCCAGCAGTTCCCCTGCCGGGGGGAGGAGGGCTGAAGCTTTCTTT. Its protein product is CASSSPAGGRRAEAFF.